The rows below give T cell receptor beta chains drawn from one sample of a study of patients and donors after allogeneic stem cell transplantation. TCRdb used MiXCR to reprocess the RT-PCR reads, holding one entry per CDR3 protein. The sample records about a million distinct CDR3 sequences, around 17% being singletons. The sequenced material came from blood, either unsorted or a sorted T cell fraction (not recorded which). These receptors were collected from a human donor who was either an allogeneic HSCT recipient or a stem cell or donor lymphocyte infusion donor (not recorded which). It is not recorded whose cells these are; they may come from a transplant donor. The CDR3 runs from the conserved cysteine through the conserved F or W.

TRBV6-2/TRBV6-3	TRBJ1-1	CASSAKIVMNTEAFF
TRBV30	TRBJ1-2	CAWSVLQGVGGYTF
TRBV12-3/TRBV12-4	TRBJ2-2	CASKNRSKKNTGELFF
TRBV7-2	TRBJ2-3	CASSTLLAGGRDTQYF
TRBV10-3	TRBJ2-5	CAISESRGSQETQYF
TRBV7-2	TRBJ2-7	CASSLDTNTYEQYF
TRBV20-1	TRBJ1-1	CSAREGTGNTEAFF
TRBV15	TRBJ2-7	CATSRGTVGTYEQYF
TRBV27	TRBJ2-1	CASSNRGGYNEQFF
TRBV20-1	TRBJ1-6	CSARVGGEGASSPLHF
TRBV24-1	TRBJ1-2	CATSRTGDFYGYTF
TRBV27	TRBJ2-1	CASSLIQGVYNEQFF
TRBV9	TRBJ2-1	CASSPTRISGVYNEQFF
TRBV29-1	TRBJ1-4	CSVSGLGGATNEKLFF
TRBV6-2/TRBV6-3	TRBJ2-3	CASRKPGRADTQYF
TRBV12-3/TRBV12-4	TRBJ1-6	CASREQGIYNSPLHF
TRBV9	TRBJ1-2	CASSARTTGGRGYTF
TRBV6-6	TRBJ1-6	CASSYSSSPLHF
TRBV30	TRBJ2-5	CAWTGVETQYF
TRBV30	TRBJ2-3	CAWSDPGQGSTDTQYF
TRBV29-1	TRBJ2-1	CSATTGTSGYNEQFF
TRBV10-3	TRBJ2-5	CASSLEAETQYF
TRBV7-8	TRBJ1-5	CASTLRGSSQPQHF
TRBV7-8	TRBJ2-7	CASIGDLIPYEQYF
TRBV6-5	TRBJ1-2	CASSYRDRRYGYTF
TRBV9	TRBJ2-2	CASSVAGDTGELFF
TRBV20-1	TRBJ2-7	CSAREGALPSYEQYF
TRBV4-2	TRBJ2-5	CASSQQPGKETQYF
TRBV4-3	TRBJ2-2	CASSQDAGFAGELFF